A single sample is the source of the 4 T cell receptor beta chains below, sequenced in a study of neurological immune-mediated disorders. TCRdb analysed the 5' RACE reads with MiXCR anew, one entry per CDR3 protein. The table includes tens of thousands of distinct CDR3 sequences, around 10% detected once. Stated time point: longitudinal time-point 2. Sequenced: PBMCs. These receptors came from a man younger than 45 in good health.

This clonotype was counted a few times. The chain carries TRBV24-1 and TRBJ2-3, with a weak D call TRBD1 (5 bases). The length of the CDR3 is 16 residues. V gave up 3 bases and J gave up 2 bases, with 14 bases separating them. Germline-derived CDR1 and CDR2 are KGHDR and SFDVKD. CDR3 sequence: CATSDPTGLDTDTQYF. Here the CDR3 DNA reads TGTGCCACCAGTGATCCCACAGGTCTCGACACAGATACGCAGTATTTT.

This clonotype was detected many times. The chain links TRBV6-5 to TRBJ2-6, with D unresolved. Deletions cut 5 bases from V and 0 bases from J, with 8 bases between. This CDR3 contains 15 residues. The germline V gene has CDR1 MNHEY and CDR2 SVGAGI. In DNA, the CDR3 is TGTGCCAGCAGTACCAGGAGCTCTGGGGCCAACGTCCTGACTTTC. Translating gives CASSTRSSGANVLTF.

This clonotype was seen at least ten times. The J gene is TRBJ1-1, the V gene TRBV29-1, with no clear D. V gave up 3 bases and J gave up 0 bases, with 8 bases separating them. This CDR3 is built from 13 residues. Germline V lookup: CDR1 SQVTM, CDR2 ANQGSEA. The CDR3 nucleotides are TGCAGCGTTGAGGCCACTATGAACACTGAAGCTTTCTTT. Its translation: CSVEATMNTEAFF.

This clonotype was counted ten times or more. The genes are TRBV12-3 or TRBV12-4 and TRBJ1-5; D unclear. V gave up 6 bases and J gave up 5 bases, with 8 bases separating them. The CDR3 spans 12 residues. In DNA, the CDR3 is TGTGCCAGCAGCCGAGGCTATCAGCCCCAGCATTTT. Residues: CASSRGYQPQHF.